This TCR beta chain derives from a study of blood T cell repertoires in COVID-19. About the research overall: COVID-19 samples collected from the United States, Italy and Spain covered acute and convalescent phases.

The CDR3 covers 15 residues. V was shortened by 3 bases and J by 8 bases, with 17 bases between the two germline ends. Germline CDR1 is SEHNR and CDR2 is FQNEAQ (reference sequence). TCRdb keeps only in-frame clones here, not all; method: immunoSEQ multiplex PCR. Of almost 400,000 clones in the sample, around 89% were seen once. Study members were between roughly 18 and 89 years old and lived in roughly 24 US regions. Participant-given clinical history determined each cohort assignment. This rearrangement joins TRBV7-9 to TRBJ2-1; D is ambiguous. This clonotype originated in a woman in her twenties or thirties with acute COVID-19. Sequenced: PBMCs or T cells enriched from blood (not recorded which). The CDR3, as DNA: TGTGCCAGCAGCTTTTTTGATAGTGTTCTATATGAGCAGTTCTTC. It translates to CASSFFDSVLYEQFF.